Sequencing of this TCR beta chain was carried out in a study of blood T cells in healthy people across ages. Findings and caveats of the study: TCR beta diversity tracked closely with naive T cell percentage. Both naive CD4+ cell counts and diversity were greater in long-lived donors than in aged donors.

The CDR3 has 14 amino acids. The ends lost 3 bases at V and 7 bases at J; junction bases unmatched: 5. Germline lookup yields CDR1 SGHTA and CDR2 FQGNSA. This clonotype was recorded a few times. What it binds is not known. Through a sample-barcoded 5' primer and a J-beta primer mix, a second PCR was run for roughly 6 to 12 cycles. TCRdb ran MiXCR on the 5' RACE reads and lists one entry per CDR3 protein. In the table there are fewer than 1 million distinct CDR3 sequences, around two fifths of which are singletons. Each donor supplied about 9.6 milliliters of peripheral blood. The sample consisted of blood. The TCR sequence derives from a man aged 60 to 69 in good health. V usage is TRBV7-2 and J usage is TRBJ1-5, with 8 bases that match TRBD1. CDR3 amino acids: CASSFGQGEQPQHF. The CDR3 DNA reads TGTGCCAGCAGCTTCGGACAGGGCGAGCAGCCCCAGCATTTT.